This T cell receptor (beta chain) was recovered during a study of blood T cell repertoires in COVID-19. Whole-study context: Italy, Spain and the United States were the sources of the convalescent and acute COVID-19 samples. From T cells, B-cell-depleted T cells, or PBMCs came the material, which was cDNA or gDNA.

The CDR3 is made up of 11 amino acids. V shed 3 bases and J shed 2 bases, with 2 bases lying between them. CDR1 SGHRS and CDR2 YFSETQ come from the germline V gene. As originally analysed: Reference gene primer amplification gave estimated nucleated cell counts. Generated by immunoSEQ multiplex PCR, the TCRdb table keeps only in-frame clones and is missing some. Clone size and V and J calls were adopted from that table, with D and trimming inferred from the DNA. The sample lists some 34,000 clones, around 85% seen once, with approximately 7% in the top ten. The chain couples TRBV5-1 to TRBJ1-1; unclear D gene. Sequencing was performed on peripheral blood. The TCR originated in a human donor in a cohort sampled during active COVID-19. The CDR3 is CASSSNTEAFF. CDR3 coding DNA: TGCGCCAGCAGCTCTAACACTGAAGCTTTCTTT.